Described below is a single T cell receptor beta chain sequence and its context. Which antigen it targets is not known. Base-call qualities are not available, and no considerably larger clone is one nucleotide away. Whole blood was collected in K2EDTA tubes by collaborating institutions according to the institutions' own protocols. For TCRbeta analysis, collaborator samples were shipped as frozen whole blood, as isolated PBMCs, or as DNA extracted from either sample type. The data derive from a study of blood T cell repertoires in COVID-19 (TCRdb year 2020). At the level of the whole study: The collaborator samples originated in the United States, Italy and Spain and spanned the acute and convalescent phases of COVID-19. The material from the prospective study consisted of cDNA or gDNA derived from T cells, B-cell-depleted T cells, or PBMCs. The dataset comprised deeply sampled blood TCRbeta repertoires from subjects exposed to, actively infected with, or recovered from COVID-19. The repertoires were released in a freely available public database intended as a resource for research on the immune response to SARS-CoV-2. The samples were drawn from the first 160 participants of the ongoing ImmuneRACE study and from roughly 1,300 subjects provided by 6 global collaborators. Sample metadata almost always included a de-identified subject ID, COVID-19 status, age in years and sex. Where HLA class I and class II types were available, the types were taken from metadata supplied by the sample provider, not from assay-based typing. The study at large found these results: Clinical and demographic metadata were provided uncurated, with the amount varying by source and participant.

The immunoSEQ Assay, a bias-controlled multiplex PCR, was used to amplify TCRbeta CDR3 regions from genomic DNA. The source study handled its data this way. The number of nucleated cells in each sample was estimated by amplification of reference gene primers within the assay. To quantify the absolute abundance of each unique TCRbeta CDR3 rearrangement, sequence reads were collapsed and filtered. For each sample, productive Simpson clonality was calculated as the square root of Simpson's diversity index across productive rearrangements. In TCRdb, the immuneACCESS table is reduced to in-frame sequences with V and J assigned. These tables do not hold every clone; where another copy was compared, an unresolved V gene accounts for under half, and the others remain unexplained. D and trimming come from the DNA, and the V and J calls and clone size come from that table. This sample gives some 250,000 clones in total; 70% to 90% of them show up just once. Together, the top ten hold around 0.8% of the sample.

The CDR3 covers 13 residues, taking in both the cysteine and the phenylalanine. The DNA shown is the 39-base CDR3, in frame from base 1. V sheds 3 bases and J sheds 3 bases, leaving 7 bases between their ends. The receptor was derived from a woman in her 30s with acute or convalescent COVID-19. This chain joins TRBV12-3 or TRBV12-4 to TRBJ2-3; the D segment cannot be called with confidence. Sequences were obtained from peripheral blood. CDR3 region: CASSFGRTDTQYF. The nucleotide sequence is given as TGTGCCAGCAGTTTCGGCAGGACAGATACGCAGTATTTT.